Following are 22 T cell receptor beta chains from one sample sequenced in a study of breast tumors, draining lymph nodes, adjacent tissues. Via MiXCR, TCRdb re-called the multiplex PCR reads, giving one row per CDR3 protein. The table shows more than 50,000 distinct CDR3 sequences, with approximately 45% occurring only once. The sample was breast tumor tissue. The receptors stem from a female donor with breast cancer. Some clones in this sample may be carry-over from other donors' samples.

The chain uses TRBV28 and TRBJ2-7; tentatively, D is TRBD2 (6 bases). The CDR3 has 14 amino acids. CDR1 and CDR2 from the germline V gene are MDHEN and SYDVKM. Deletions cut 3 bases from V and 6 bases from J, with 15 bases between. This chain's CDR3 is CASSFNAGPPEQYF. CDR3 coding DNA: TGTGCCAGCAGTTTTAACGCGGGACCACCCGAGCAGTACTTC. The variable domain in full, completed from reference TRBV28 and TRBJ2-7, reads DVKVTQSSRYLVKRTGEKVFLECVQDMDHENMFWYRQDPGLGLRLIYFSYDVKMKEKGDIPEGYSVSREKKERFSLILESASTNQTSMYLCASSFNAGPPEQYFGPGTRLTVT.

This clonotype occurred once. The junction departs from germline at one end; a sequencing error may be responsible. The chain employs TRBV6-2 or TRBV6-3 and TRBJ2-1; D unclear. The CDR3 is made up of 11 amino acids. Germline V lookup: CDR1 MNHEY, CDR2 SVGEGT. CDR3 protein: CAGSYSYEQFF. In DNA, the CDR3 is TGTGCCGGCAGTTACTCCTATGAGCAGTTCTTC.

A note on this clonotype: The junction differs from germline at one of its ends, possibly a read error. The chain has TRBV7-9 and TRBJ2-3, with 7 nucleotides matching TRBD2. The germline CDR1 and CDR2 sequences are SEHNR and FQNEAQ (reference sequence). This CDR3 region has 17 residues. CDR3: CASSLTGLAVRGDPQYF. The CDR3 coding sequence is TGTGCCAGCAGCTTAACGGGTCTAGCGGTGCGGGGAGATCCGCAGTATTTT.

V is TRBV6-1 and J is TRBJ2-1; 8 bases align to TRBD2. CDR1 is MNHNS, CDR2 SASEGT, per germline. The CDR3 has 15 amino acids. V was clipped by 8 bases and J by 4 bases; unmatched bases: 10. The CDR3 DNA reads TGTGCCAGCGGACCGGGAGGGGGGGGATACAATGAGCAGTTCTTC. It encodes CASGPGGGGYNEQFF.

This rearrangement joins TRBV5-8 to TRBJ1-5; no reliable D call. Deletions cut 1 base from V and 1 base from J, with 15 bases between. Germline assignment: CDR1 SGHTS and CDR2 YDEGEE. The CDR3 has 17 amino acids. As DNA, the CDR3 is TGTGCCAGCAGCTTGTTTATCTTGACGGGAAGCAATCAGCCCCAGCATTTT. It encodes CASSLFILTGSNQPQHF.

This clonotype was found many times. The CDR3 is CASSPQQGDYGYTF. DNA for the CDR3: TGTGCCAGCAGCCCCCAACAGGGTGACTATGGCTACACCTTC. This chain uses TRBV3-1 with TRBJ1-2, with D possibly being TRBD1 (6 bases). The CDR3 is made up of 14 amino acids. Trimming left V 4 bases short and J 3 bases short, with 12 bases between. Germline V gives CDR1 LGHDT, CDR2 YNNKEL (reference sequence).

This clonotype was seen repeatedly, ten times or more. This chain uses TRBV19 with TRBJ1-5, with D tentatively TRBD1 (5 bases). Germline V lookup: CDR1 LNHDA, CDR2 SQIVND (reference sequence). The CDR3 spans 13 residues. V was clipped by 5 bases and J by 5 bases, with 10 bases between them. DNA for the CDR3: TGTGCCAGTAGTTGGGCGGGGGATCAGCCCCAGCATTTT. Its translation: CASSWAGDQPQHF.

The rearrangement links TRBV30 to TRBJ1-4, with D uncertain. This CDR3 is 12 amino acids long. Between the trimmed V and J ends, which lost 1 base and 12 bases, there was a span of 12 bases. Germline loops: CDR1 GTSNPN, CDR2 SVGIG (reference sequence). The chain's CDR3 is CAWSDIGEELFF. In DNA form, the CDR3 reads TGTGCCTGGAGTGATATTGGGGAGGAACTGTTTTTT.

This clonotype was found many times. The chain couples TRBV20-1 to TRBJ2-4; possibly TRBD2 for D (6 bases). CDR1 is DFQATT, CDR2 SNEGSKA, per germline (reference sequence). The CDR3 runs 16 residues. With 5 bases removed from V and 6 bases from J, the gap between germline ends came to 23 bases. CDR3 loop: CSALPGLSEGGNIQYF. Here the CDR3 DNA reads TGCAGTGCTCTGCCGGGACTCTCGGAGGGTGGAAACATTCAGTACTTC.

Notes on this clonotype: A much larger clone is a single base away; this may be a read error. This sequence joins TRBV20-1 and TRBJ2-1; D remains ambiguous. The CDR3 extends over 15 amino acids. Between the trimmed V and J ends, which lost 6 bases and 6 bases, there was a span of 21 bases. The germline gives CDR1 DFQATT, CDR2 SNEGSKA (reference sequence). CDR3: CSATSNSILSNEQFF. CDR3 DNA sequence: TGCAGTGCCACATCCAACTCAATCCTATCCAATGAGCAGTTCTTC.

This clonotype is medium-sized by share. The CDR3 sequence is CASSLGHRTDTQYF. For the CDR3, the DNA is TGTGCCAGCAGCCTGGGACACCGCACAGATACGCAGTATTTT. This chain uses TRBV7-2 with TRBJ2-3, with a tentative D call TRBD1 (6 bases). The CDR3 is made up of 14 amino acids. Germline V lookup: CDR1 SGHTA, CDR2 FQGNSA. Trimming shortened V by 5 bases and J by 1 base, and 10 bases separated the two germline ends. The variable domain in full, completed from reference TRBV7-2 and TRBJ2-3, reads GAGVSQSPSNKVTEKGKDVELRCDPISGHTALYWYRQSLGQGLEFLIYFQGNSAPDKSGLPSDRFSAERTGGSVSTLTIQRTQQEDSAVYLCASSLGHRTDTQYFGPGTRLTVL.

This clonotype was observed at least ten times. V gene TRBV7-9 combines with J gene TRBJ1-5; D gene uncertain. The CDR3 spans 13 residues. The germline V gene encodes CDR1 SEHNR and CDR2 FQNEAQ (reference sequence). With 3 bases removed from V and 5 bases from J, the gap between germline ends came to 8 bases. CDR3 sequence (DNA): TGTGCCAGCAGCTTCACAGAAGATCAGCCCCAGCATTTT. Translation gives CASSFTEDQPQHF.

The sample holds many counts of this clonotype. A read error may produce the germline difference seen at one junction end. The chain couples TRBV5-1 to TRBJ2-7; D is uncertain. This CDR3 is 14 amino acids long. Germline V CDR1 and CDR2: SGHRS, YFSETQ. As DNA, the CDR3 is TGCGCCAGCAGCTTGGAAGGAGACTCCCACGAGCAGTACTTC. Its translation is CASSLEGDSHEQYF.

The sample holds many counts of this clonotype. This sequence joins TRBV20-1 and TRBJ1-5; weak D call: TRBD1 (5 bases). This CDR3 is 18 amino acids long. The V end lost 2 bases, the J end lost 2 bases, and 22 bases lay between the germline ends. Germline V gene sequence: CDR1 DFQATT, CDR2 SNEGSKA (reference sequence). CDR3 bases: TGCAGTGCTAGACCCGATTACCGGGACCTTGAGGGCAATCAGCCCCAGCATTTT. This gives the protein CSARPDYRDLEGNQPQHF.

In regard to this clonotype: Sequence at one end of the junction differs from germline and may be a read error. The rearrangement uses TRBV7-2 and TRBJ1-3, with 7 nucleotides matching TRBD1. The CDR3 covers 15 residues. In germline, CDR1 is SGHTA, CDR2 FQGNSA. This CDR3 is CASSVRDSSGNTIYF. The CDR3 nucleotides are TGCGCCAGCAGCGTCCGGGACAGCTCTGGAAACACCATATATTTT. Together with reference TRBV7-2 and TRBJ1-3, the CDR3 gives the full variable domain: GAGVSQSPSNKVTEKGKDVELRCDPISGHTALYWYRQSLGQGLEFLIYFQGNSAPDKSGLPSDRFSAERTGGSVSTLTIQRTQQEDSAVYLCASSVRDSSGNTIYFGEGSWLTVV.

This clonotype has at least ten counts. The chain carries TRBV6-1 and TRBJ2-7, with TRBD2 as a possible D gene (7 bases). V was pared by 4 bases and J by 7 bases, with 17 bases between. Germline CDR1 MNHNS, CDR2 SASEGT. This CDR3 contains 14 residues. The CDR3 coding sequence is TGTGCCAGCAGTGCAGGAGGGGGGGGCCAGGAGCAGTACTTC. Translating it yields CASSAGGGGQEQYF.

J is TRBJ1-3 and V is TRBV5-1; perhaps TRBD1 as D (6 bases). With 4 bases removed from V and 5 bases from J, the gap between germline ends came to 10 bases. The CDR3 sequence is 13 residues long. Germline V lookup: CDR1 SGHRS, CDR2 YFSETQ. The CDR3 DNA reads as TGCGCCAGCAGCCTGACAGGACGAAACACCATATATTTT. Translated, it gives CASSLTGRNTIYF.

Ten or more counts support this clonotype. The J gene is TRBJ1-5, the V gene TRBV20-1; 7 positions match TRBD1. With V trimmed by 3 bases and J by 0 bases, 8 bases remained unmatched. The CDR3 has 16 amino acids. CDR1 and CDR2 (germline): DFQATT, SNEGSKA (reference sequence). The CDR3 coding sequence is TGCAGTGCTAGGTCCACAGGGGCCCTTAGCAATCAGCCCCAGCATTTT. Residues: CSARSTGALSNQPQHF.

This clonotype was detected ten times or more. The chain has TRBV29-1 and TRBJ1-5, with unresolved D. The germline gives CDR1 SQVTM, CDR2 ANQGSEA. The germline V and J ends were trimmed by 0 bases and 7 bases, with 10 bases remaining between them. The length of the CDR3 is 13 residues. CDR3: CSVEDSPGQPQHF. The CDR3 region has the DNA TGCAGCGTTGAAGATAGCCCGGGGCAGCCCCAGCATTTT.

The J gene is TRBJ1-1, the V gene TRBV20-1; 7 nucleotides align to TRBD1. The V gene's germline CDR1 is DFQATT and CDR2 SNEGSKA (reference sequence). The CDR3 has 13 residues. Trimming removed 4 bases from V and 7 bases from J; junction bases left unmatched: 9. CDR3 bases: TGCAGTGCTATAGGAGGGGGCGCGGTTGAAGCTTTCTTT. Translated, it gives CSAIGGGAVEAFF.

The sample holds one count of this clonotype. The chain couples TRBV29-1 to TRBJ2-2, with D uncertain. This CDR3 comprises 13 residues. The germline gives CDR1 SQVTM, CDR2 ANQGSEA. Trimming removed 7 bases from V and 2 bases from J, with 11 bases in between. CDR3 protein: CSARSRNTGELFF. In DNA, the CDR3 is TGCAGCGCACGTAGCAGAAACACCGGGGAGCTGTTTTTT.

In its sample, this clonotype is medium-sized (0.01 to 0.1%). The CDR3 is CASSFGRPPSYEQYF. For the CDR3, the DNA is TGTGCCAGCAGCTTCGGACGGCCCCCTTCCTACGAGCAGTACTTC. The chain carries TRBV5-8 and TRBJ2-7; D is ambiguous. Germline V gives CDR1 SGHTS, CDR2 YDEGEE. V was trimmed by 2 bases and J by 1 base, leaving 13 bases between them. This CDR3 contains 15 residues.